This TCR beta chain was profiled in a study of shared clonotypes between healthy human individuals. Deep-level settings were used for running the assay. The repertoire was sequenced with immunoSEQ multiplex PCR; TCRdb's copy has only in-frame clones and lacks some. The sample holds about 710,000 clones, around 77% seen once. This clone showed up just a few times. Antigen specificity is unknown. Study-wide points: Larger estimated richness was generally recorded for naive subsets relative to memory subsets.

The ends lost 6 bases at V and 6 bases at J; junction bases unmatched: 10. The CDR3 is 14 residues long. Per germline, CDR1 MNHEY and CDR2 SMNVEV (reference sequence). The source of this sequence is a young woman in good health. Sequenced sample: memory CD4+ T cells sorted from blood. The subset: CD45RA-negative fraction. The chain carries TRBV27 and TRBJ1-2; TRBD1 agrees at 7 bases. For the CDR3, the DNA is TGTGCCAGCAGCGCCGGGACAGTTAATGATGGCTACACCTTC. This encodes CASSAGTVNDGYTF.